The 26 T cell receptor beta chains reported below all come from one sample, sequenced in a study of shared clonotypes between healthy human individuals. TCRdb's table, derived via immunoSEQ multiplex PCR, lists solely in-frame clones and lacks some. The sample holds over a million clones, 95% to 97% seen once. The source material was naive CD4+ T cells sorted from blood. As for subset: CD45RA+ positively selected. Every receptor here comes from a man younger than 40 in good health.

V is TRBV7-2 and J is TRBJ2-1, with D perhaps TRBD2 (6 bases). Per germline, CDR1 SGHTA and CDR2 FQGNSA. CDR3 length: 14 residues. V lost 5 bases and J lost 8, with 16 bases in between. The CDR3 reads CASSPPPLADEQFF. The CDR3 DNA is TGTGCCAGCAGCCCTCCCCCCTTAGCGGATGAGCAGTTCTTC.

The CDR3: CASSHRSRTHDGELFF. The CDR3 DNA follows: TGTGCCAGCAGCCACCGTTCCAGGACTCACGACGGGGAGCTGTTTTTT. This rearrangement joins TRBV9 to TRBJ2-2; D perhaps matches TRBD2 (5 bases). The V and J ends lost 4 bases and 7 bases respectively, with 20 bases between them. This CDR3 has 16 amino acids. Germline lookup yields CDR1 SGDLS and CDR2 YYNGEE.

This rearrangement joins TRBV19 to TRBJ2-3; 8 nucleotides line up with TRBD1. Germline CDR1 is LNHDA and CDR2 is SQIVND (reference sequence). Losses at the gene ends were 5 bases for V and 2 bases for J; bases not matched to a gene: 6. The length of the CDR3 is 15 residues. As DNA, the CDR3 is TGTGCCAGTAGTTTGGACAGGGCGGACACAGATACGCAGTATTTT. This translates into CASSLDRADTDTQYF.

J is TRBJ1-1 and V is TRBV6-6; unclear D gene. Trimming left V 7 bases short and J 4 bases short, with 13 bases between. CDR1 and CDR2 from the germline V gene are MNHNY and SVGAGI (reference sequence). CDR3 size: 13 residues. In nucleotides, the CDR3 is TGTGCCAGCACCTTACAAGTAAGCACTGAAGCTTTCTTT. This codes for CASTLQVSTEAFF.

The gene calls are TRBV5-1 and TRBJ1-1, with TRBD1 matching 8 bases. The CDR3 runs 17 residues. V dropped 1 base and J dropped 1; count of bases not matched to a gene: 9. Germline lookup yields CDR1 SGHRS and CDR2 YFSETQ. CDR3 amino acids: CASSLKQGALGNTEAFF. In DNA form, the CDR3 reads TGCGCCAGCAGCTTGAAGCAGGGGGCATTAGGGAACACTGAAGCTTTCTTT.

The count of this clone is one. This same CDR3 is encoded by further DNA sequences in the sample. This sequence joins TRBV19 and TRBJ1-2; D gene unclear. This CDR3 has 12 amino acids. The germline gives CDR1 LNHDA, CDR2 SQIVND (reference sequence). The ends were cut back, 1 base at V and 8 bases at J, with 8 bases in the middle. The CDR3 is CASSIGGGGYTF. The CDR3 coding sequence is TGTGCCAGTAGTATAGGGGGAGGCGGCTACACCTTC.

The chain carries TRBV7-9 and TRBJ2-2, with 7 bases identical to TRBD1. After removal of 5 bases from V and 3 bases from J, the junction contained 6 bases not matched to a gene. The germline V gene encodes CDR1 SEHNR and CDR2 FQNEAQ (reference sequence). CDR3 length: 15 amino acids. CDR3 region: CASSPRGGHTGELFF. DNA for the CDR3: TGTGCCAGCAGCCCCCGAGGGGGCCACACCGGGGAGCTGTTTTTT.

This rearrangement joins TRBV5-5 to TRBJ2-5; D ambiguous. Germline values: CDR1 SGHKS, CDR2 YYEKEE (reference sequence). The CDR3 has 13 residues. Trimming stripped 0 bases from V and 5 bases from J, with 8 bases between. CDR3 DNA sequence: TGTGCCAGCAGCTTGGCTTCTCGGGAGACCCAGTACTTC. Its translation is CASSLASRETQYF. Variable domain in full (rest from reference TRBV5-5 and TRBJ2-5): DAGVTQSPTHLIKTRGQQVTLRCSPISGHKSVSWYQQVLGQGPQFIFQYYEKEERGRGNFPDRFSARQFPNYSSELNVNALLLGDSALYLCASSLASRETQYFGPGTRLLVL.

Only one count was recorded for this clone. The chain links TRBV2 to TRBJ2-5; unclear D gene. Germline CDR1 and CDR2: SNHLY and FYNNEI. The ends were cut back, 5 bases at V and 5 bases at J, with 12 bases in the middle. The CDR3 length is 13 residues. CDR3 in amino acids: CASSFGSGETQYF. The CDR3 DNA follows: TGTGCCAGCAGTTTCGGGTCTGGTGAGACCCAGTACTTC.

Comment on this clone: Other nucleotide sequences in the sample specify the same CDR3. The J gene is TRBJ1-2, the V gene TRBV2; D gene ambiguous. V lost 7 bases and J 0 bases, leaving 6 bases between the germline ends. Germline values: CDR1 SNHLY, CDR2 FYNNEI. The CDR3 is 12 residues long. CDR3 coding DNA: TGTGCCAGCACCGGGTCTAACTATGGCTACACCTTC. Its translation: CASTGSNYGYTF.

As concerns this clone: Other DNA variants within this sample encode the same CDR3. This chain's CDR3 is CASSVGVTSYEQYF. The CDR3 DNA reads as TGTGCCAGCAGCGTCGGGGTAACTTCCTACGAGCAGTACTTC. The chain carries TRBV9 and TRBJ2-7; TRBD2 might be the D (5 bases). V dropped 2 bases and J dropped 1 base, with 10 bases sitting between them. This CDR3 is 14 amino acids long. Germline V gene data show CDR1 as SGDLS and CDR2 as YYNGEE. Variable domain in full (rest from reference TRBV9 and TRBJ2-7): DSGVTQTPKHLITATGQRVTLRCSPRSGDLSVYWYQQSLDQGLQFLIQYYNGEERAKGNILERFSAQQFPDLHSELNLSSLELGDSALYFCASSVGVTSYEQYFGPGTRLTVT.

The genes are TRBV5-4 and TRBJ1-2; D ambiguous. Germline CDR1 is SGHNT and CDR2 is YYREEE (reference sequence). Trimming pared 2 bases from V and 3 bases from J, leaving 8 bases between. The CDR3 sequence is 13 residues long. The CDR3 DNA reads TGTGCCAGCAGCTTCCCGGAGCACTATGGCTACACCTTC. It is translated as CASSFPEHYGYTF. Combining the CDR3 with reference TRBV5-4 and TRBJ1-2 gives the whole variable domain ETGVTQSPTHLIKTRGQQVTLRCSSQSGHNTVSWYQQALGQGPQFIFQYYREEENGRGNFPPRFSGLQFPNYSSELNVNALELDDSALYLCASSFPEHYGYTFGSGTRLTVV.

CDR3 nucleotides: TGTGCCAGCAGCTTACGACCCGGGTCTCGCACAGATACGCAGTATTTT. It encodes CASSLRPGSRTDTQYF. V and J are TRBV7-2 and TRBJ2-3; no clear D. Trimming cost V 2 bases and J 1 base, with 13 bases left between them. This CDR3 contains 16 residues. Germline CDR1 reads SGHTA; CDR2 reads FQGNSA.

The chain uses TRBV9 and TRBJ2-7; 10 bases agree with TRBD1. With V trimmed by 2 bases and J by 0 bases, 2 bases remained unmatched. Germline CDR1 and CDR2: SGDLS and YYNGEE. CDR3 size: 15 residues. The CDR3 is CASSVGTGASYEQYF. CDR3 bases: TGTGCCAGCAGCGTCGGGACAGGGGCCTCCTACGAGCAGTACTTC.

Concerning this clone: The same CDR3 also results from other DNA sequences found in this sample. The chain uses TRBV13 and TRBJ2-7; D may match TRBD1 or TRBD2 (5 bases each). V was clipped by 5 bases and J by 3 bases, with 11 bases between them. Germline values: CDR1 PRHDT, CDR2 FYEKMQ (reference sequence). The CDR3 sequence is 13 residues long. CDR3 nucleotides: TGTGCCAGCAGCCTGGGACGGTTCTACGAGCAGTACTTC. It specifies CASSLGRFYEQYF.

The chain has TRBV4-1 and TRBJ1-3; D call uncertain. CDR1 MGHRA and CDR2 YSYEKL come from the germline V gene. This CDR3 contains 17 residues. The V and J ends lost 1 base and 0 bases respectively, with 13 bases between them. The CDR3 loop reads CASSQGWWGSSGNTIYF. The CDR3 DNA reads as TGCGCCAGCAGCCAAGGGTGGTGGGGAAGCTCTGGAAACACCATATATTTT.

The V call is TRBV7-9, the J call TRBJ2-1; tentatively, D is TRBD2 (6 bases). The CDR3 extends over 15 amino acids. Per the germline V gene, CDR1 is SEHNR and CDR2 is FQNEAQ (reference sequence). Trimming left V 2 bases short and J 5 bases short, with 13 bases between. The CDR3 protein is CASSLREVGNNEQFF. The CDR3 DNA is TGTGCCAGCAGCTTAAGGGAGGTGGGGAACAATGAGCAGTTCTTC.

The rearrangement links TRBV5-1 to TRBJ2-2, with 9 bases matching TRBD1. Per the germline V gene, CDR1 is SGHRS and CDR2 is YFSETQ. This CDR3 spans 15 amino acids. J lost 5 bases, V lost 3 bases, and 5 bases had no gene match. CDR3 residues: CASSSTGGRTGELFF. In nucleotides, the CDR3 is TGCGCCAGCAGCTCGACAGGGGGGAGAACCGGGGAGCTGTTTTTT.

This rearrangement joins TRBV6-6 to TRBJ1-2; D is ambiguous. This CDR3 has 11 amino acids. V lost 2 bases and J 3 bases, leaving 1 base between the germline ends. Germline V lookup: CDR1 MNHNY, CDR2 SVGAGI (reference sequence). DNA of the CDR3: TGTGCCAGCAGTTACCACTATGGCTACACCTTC. This gives the protein CASSYHYGYTF.

The V and J genes are TRBV9 and TRBJ1-3; no firm D call. The ends were cut back, 0 bases at V and 0 bases at J, with 10 bases in the middle. CDR1 SGDLS and CDR2 YYNGEE come from the germline V gene. The CDR3 is 16 amino acids. CDR3 DNA: TGTGCCAGCAGCGTAGCGAGCCAAAGCTCTGGAAACACCATATATTTT. Translated: CASSVASQSSGNTIYF.

The chain is built from TRBV5-4 and TRBJ1-2, with 8 bases aligning to TRBD1. Germline V gives CDR1 SGHNT, CDR2 YYREEE (reference sequence). J was trimmed by 10 bases and V by 4 bases; bases with no gene match: 15. CDR3 size: 15 residues. This CDR3 reads CASSQFRTGPGDYTF. Here the CDR3 DNA reads TGTGCCAGCAGCCAATTTAGGACAGGGCCAGGAGACTACACCTTC.

This chain uses TRBV6-1 with TRBJ1-3; a weak D match, TRBD1 (5 bases). This CDR3 has 20 amino acids. Trimming removed 0 bases at V and 0 bases at J, with 21 bases between. Germline lookup yields CDR1 MNHNS and CDR2 SASEGT. CDR3 DNA sequence: TGTGCCAGCAGTGAAGCGCTTCGGGGGATGGGGGGAACCTCTGGAAACACCATATATTTT. Encoded protein: CASSEALRGMGGTSGNTIYF.

This rearrangement joins TRBV7-9 to TRBJ1-1; possible D gene TRBD1, 6 bases. CDR3 length: 14 amino acids. Trimming cost V 10 bases and J 6 bases, with 21 bases left between them. Germline V gene lookup returns CDR1 SEHNR and CDR2 FQNEAQ (reference sequence). The CDR3 spells CATDHGTSESEAFF. CDR3 bases: TGTGCCACCGATCACGGGACATCAGAGTCTGAAGCTTTCTTT. Based on the CDR3 plus reference TRBV7-9 and TRBJ1-1, the full variable domain is DTGVSQNPRHKITKRGQNVTFRCDPISEHNRLYWYRQTLGQGPEFLTYFQNEAQLEKSRLLSDRFSAERPKGSFSTLEIQRTEQGDSAMYLCATDHGTSESEAFFGQGTRLTVV.

The chain employs TRBV29-1 and TRBJ1-2; 9 bases line up with TRBD1. V was clipped by 0 bases and J by 7 bases; unmatched bases: 3. Germline CDR1 and CDR2: SQVTM and ANQGSEA. The CDR3 spans 13 residues. Here the CDR3 reads CSVEEQGASGYTF. CDR3 coding DNA: TGCAGCGTTGAAGAACAGGGGGCGAGTGGCTACACCTTC.

The CDR3 DNA reads TGTGCCAGCTCACCACTTGGGGCAGGGAGGACAATTCCCAAAGAGACCCAGTACTTC. Protein product: CASSPLGAGRTIPKETQYF. The gene calls are TRBV18 and TRBJ2-5, with a weak D call TRBD2 (6 bases). Germline CDR1 reads KGHSH; CDR2 reads LQKENI. The CDR3 is made up of 19 amino acids. V dropped 1 base and J dropped 3 bases, with 24 bases sitting between them.

Notes on this clone: A junction end diverges from the germline sequence, so it may reflect a read error. The chain has TRBV6-4 and TRBJ1-3, with D possibly being TRBD1 (5 bases). The CDR3 sequence is 16 residues long. Germline V gene sequence: CDR1 MRHNA, CDR2 SNTAGT. Here the CDR3 reads CASSEGRGEYGDTIYF. CDR3 bases: TGTGCCAGCAGTGAAGGTAGGGGCGAGTATGGAGACACCATATATTTT.